The entry that follows covers one T cell receptor beta chain sequence. The V gene end was trimmed by 6 bases and the J gene end by 7 bases; junction bases not matched to a gene: 9. The CDR3 loop spans 13 amino acids. CDR1 is SQVTM and CDR2 is ANQGSEA in the germline V gene. This sample is part of a study of CD8 T cells in Susac syndrome. With random hexamers, roughly 0.5 to 1 ug RNA was reverse transcribed. The amplification used immunoSEQ multiplex PCR on TCR beta CDR3; it spanned 54 Vbeta and 13 Jbeta. TCRdb ran MiXCR on the immunoSEQ multiplex PCR reads and lists one entry per CDR3 protein. Of about 83,000 distinct CDR3 sequences listed, 85% to 95% are singletons.

This chain joins TRBV29-1 and TRBJ2-4, with TRBD1 matching over 7 bases. This receptor was obtained from a human donor with Susac syndrome. The specimen sequenced was CD8+ T cells from PBMCs. CDR3 in amino acids: CSVTTGVGNIQYF. CDR3 nucleotide sequence: TGCAGCGTGACTACAGGGGTTGGGAACATTCAGTACTTC.